This section outlines one T cell receptor beta chain sequence together with its context. What it binds is unknown. The data derive from a study of CD8+CD57+ T cells in acquired aplastic anemia. Study context: Yields of DNA that came from sorted CD4+ and CD8+ cells averaged roughly 3 ug.

The germline V gene encodes CDR1 LNHDA and CDR2 SQIVND (reference sequence). The CDR3 contains 15 residues. The V gene lost 3 bases and the J gene lost 3 bases, with 15 bases spanning the gap. TCR beta VDJ combinations and CDR3 sequences were profiled from genomic DNA. TCRdb ran MiXCR on the reads and lists one entry per CDR3 protein. The data show around 200,000 distinct CDR3 sequences, approximately 57% seen once. Study-level points and caveats: Some 31 sequences, all CD8+ CDR3, were shared between patients and controls.

The rearrangement uses TRBV19 and TRBJ2-7; perhaps TRBD1 as D (5 bases). The sequencing input was sorted CD4+, CD8+, or CD8+CD57+ T cells (not recorded which) from PBMCs. The sequence derives from a human donor in good health. CDR3 in amino acids: CASSIPGKRSYEQYF. CDR3 coding DNA: TGTGCCAGTAGTATCCCAGGGAAGAGAAGCTACGAGCAGTACTTC.